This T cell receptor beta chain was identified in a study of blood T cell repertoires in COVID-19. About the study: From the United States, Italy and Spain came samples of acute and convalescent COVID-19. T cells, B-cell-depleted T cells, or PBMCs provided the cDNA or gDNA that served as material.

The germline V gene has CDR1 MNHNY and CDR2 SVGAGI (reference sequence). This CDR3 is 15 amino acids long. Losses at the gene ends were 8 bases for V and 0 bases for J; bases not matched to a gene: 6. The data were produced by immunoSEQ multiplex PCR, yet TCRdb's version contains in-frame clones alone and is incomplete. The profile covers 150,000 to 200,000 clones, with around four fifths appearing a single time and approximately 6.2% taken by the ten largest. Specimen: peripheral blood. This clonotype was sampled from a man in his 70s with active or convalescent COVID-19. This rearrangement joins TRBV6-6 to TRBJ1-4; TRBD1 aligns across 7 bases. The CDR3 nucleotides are TGTGCCAGCGTCCCCAGGGGGGCAACTAATGAAAAACTGTTTTTT. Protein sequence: CASVPRGATNEKLFF.